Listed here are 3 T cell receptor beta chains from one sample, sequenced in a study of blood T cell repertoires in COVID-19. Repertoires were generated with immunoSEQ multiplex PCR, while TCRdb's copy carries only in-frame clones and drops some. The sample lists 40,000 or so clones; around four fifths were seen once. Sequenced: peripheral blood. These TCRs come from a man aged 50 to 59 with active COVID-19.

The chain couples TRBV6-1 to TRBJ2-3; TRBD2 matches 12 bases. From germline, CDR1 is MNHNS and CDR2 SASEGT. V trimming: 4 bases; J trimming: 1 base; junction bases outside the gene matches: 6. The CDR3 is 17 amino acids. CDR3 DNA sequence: TGTGCCAGCAGTGCGACTAGCGGGGGATCCGGCACAGATACGCAGTATTTT. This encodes CASSATSGGSGTDTQYF.

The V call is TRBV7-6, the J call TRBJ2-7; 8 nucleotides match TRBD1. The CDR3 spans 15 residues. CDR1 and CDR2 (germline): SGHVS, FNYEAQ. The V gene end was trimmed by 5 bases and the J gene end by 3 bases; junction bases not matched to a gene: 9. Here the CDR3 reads CASSPGAGGLYEQYF. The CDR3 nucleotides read TGTGCCAGCAGCCCGGGTGCAGGGGGCCTCTACGAGCAGTACTTC. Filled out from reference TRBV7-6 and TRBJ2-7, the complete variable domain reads GAGVSQSPRYKVTKRGQDVALRCDPISGHVSLYWYRQALGQGPEFLTYFNYEAQQDKSGLPNDRFSAERPEGSISTLTIQRTEQRDSAMYRCASSPGAGGLYEQYFGPGTRLTVT.

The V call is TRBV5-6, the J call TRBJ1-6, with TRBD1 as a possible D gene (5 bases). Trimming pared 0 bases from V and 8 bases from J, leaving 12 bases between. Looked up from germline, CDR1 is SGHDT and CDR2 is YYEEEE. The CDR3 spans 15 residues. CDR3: CASSLVYRSDSPLHF. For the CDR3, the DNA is TGTGCCAGCAGCTTGGTTTACAGGTCGGATTCACCCCTCCACTTT. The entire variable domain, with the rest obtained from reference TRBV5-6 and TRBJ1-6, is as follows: DAGVTQSPTHLIKTRGQQVTLRCSPKSGHDTVSWYQQALGQGPQFIFQYYEEEERQRGNFPDRFSGHQFPNYSSELNVNALLLGDSALYLCASSLVYRSDSPLHFGNGTRLTVT.